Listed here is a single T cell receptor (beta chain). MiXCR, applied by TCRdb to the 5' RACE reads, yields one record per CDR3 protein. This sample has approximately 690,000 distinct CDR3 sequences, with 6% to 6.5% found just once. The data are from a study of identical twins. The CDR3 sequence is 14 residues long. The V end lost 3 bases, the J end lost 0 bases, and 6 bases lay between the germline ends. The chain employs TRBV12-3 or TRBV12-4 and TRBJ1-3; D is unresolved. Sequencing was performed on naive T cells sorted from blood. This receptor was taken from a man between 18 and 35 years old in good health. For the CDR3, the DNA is TGTGCCAGCAGTTTCACACCCTCTGGAAACACCATATATTTT. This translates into CASSFTPSGNTIYF.